Listed below are T cell receptor beta chains from one sample, sequenced in a study of OX40 agonist ivuxolimab in advanced cancers. Generated by immunoSEQ multiplex PCR, the TCRdb table keeps only in-frame clones and is missing some. This sample has fewer than 85,000 clones, with roughly nine tenths found just once. The sample consisted of CD4+ or CD8+ T cells sorted from blood, taken in a trial of the OX40 agonist ivuxolimab. Receptors were obtained from an adult with an advanced solid tumor such as melanoma, head and neck, liver or kidney cancer. Each CDR3 is given without its conserved first and last residue. Clone sizes are given selectively: once, few, many, or a class where the clone is expanded.

CDR3 protein,V gene,clone size,J gene
ASNKAGGPRNEQF,TRBV28,-,TRBJ2-1
ASSLSGSDEGYT,TRBV7-9,-,TRBJ1-2
AISSGLAGKYNEQF,TRBV10-3,-,TRBJ2-1
ASSLDLAALSYEQY,TRBV28,-,TRBJ2-7
ATGTDHTDTQY,TRBV10-1,-,TRBJ2-3
ASSPGTGGNIEAF,TRBV11-1,once,TRBJ1-1
ASSRDRLAGKSSYNEQF,TRBV7-7,-,TRBJ2-1
ASSYFGGEGAF,TRBV6-6,once,TRBJ1-1
ASSARGDTEAF,TRBV19,-,TRBJ1-1
AFTVGDRGRKSSGNEQF,TRBV21-1,-,TRBJ2-1
ASSLGLAGAVSYNEQF,TRBV13,-,TRBJ2-1
ASSQDLGRAGLF,TRBV4-2,-,TRBJ2-2
ASSGGTNIPWETQY,TRBV7-7,-,TRBJ2-5
ASSIVGSQNSPLH,TRBV19,-,TRBJ1-6
ASSSSSDTQY,TRBV27,once,TRBJ2-3
ASSQDEELLGNGYT,TRBV14,-,TRBJ1-2
ASSRKSMNTEAF,TRBV6-6,-,TRBJ1-1
ASTPGAVNYGYT,TRBV7-9,-,TRBJ1-2
ASSYSQGTEQY,TRBV6-5,-,TRBJ2-7
ASSVGGLAGLEQF,TRBV11-1,once,TRBJ2-1
ASSDPDNYGYT,TRBV6-1,once,TRBJ1-2
ASSLSGGRQF,TRBV5-5,-,TRBJ2-1
ASSLGWASEAF,TRBV7-6,-,TRBJ1-1
ASSQAPRGTSGNTIY,TRBV28,-,TRBJ1-3
ASSPGGLPTDTQY,TRBV4-2,-,TRBJ2-3
ASERGAETEAF,TRBV2,-,TRBJ1-1
ASSLLGETQY,TRBV7-9,-,TRBJ2-5
ASSEFGRLGRYT,TRBV25-1,-,TRBJ1-2
ATHSDSRGTIY,TRBV7-9,few,TRBJ1-3
ASSLDSGRPGGTDTQY,TRBV11-2,-,TRBJ2-3
ASRPTSAAHNEQF,TRBV2,-,TRBJ2-1
ASKGTGSNEQF,TRBV30,-,TRBJ2-1
ASSQDEIGRAF,TRBV4-1,-,TRBJ1-1
ASRPLAGGSDTQY,TRBV14,-,TRBJ2-3
ASSQGETQY,TRBV7-2,few,TRBJ2-5
ASSLALIAGGGNEQF,TRBV11-2,-,TRBJ2-1
ASSLVATGELF,TRBV5-5,-,TRBJ2-2
SVRGLAGADTQY,TRBV29-1,-,TRBJ2-3
ASSQGQGANQPQH,TRBV4-1,few,TRBJ1-5
ASSENGGGTDTQY,TRBV6-4,-,TRBJ2-3
ASSLIGDNEQF,TRBV7-9,-,TRBJ2-1
ASSQGTLNTEAF,TRBV4-1,-,TRBJ1-1
ASHMTFRGTQY,TRBV6-5,-,TRBJ2-5
ATWGNMNTEAF,TRBV19,-,TRBJ1-1
ASSLEGQPQH,TRBV28,-,TRBJ1-5
ASRLQGIEAF,TRBV28,-,TRBJ1-1
ASSVDENQPQH,TRBV10-1,-,TRBJ1-5
ASSLVSSANTGELF,TRBV5-5,-,TRBJ2-2
ASSYELTTGEAF,TRBV5-1,-,TRBJ1-1
ASSLDLNEKLF,TRBV7-9,-,TRBJ1-4
ASSPPGLELYEQY,TRBV7-2,-,TRBJ2-7
ASSLTQNTEAF,TRBV5-1,-,TRBJ1-1
ASSLIGAATEAF,TRBV5-4,-,TRBJ1-1
ASSEGVTGSAGEKLF,TRBV25-1,-,TRBJ1-4
ASRPGGRAAETQY,TRBV28,-,TRBJ2-5
ASSLETGQETQY,TRBV11-3,-,TRBJ2-5
ASSLGGMGQPQH,TRBV7-9,-,TRBJ1-5
ASRRSPGTQY,TRBV27,-,TRBJ2-3
ASSSKTGGKRTDTQY,TRBV9,-,TRBJ2-3
ASRRGTLQF,TRBV11-3,-,TRBJ2-1